This passage covers 10 T cell receptor beta chains from one sample sequenced in a study of blood T cell repertoires in COVID-19. Clones were sequenced by immunoSEQ multiplex PCR, and TCRdb holds only the in-frame ones, with some missing. Here the sample spans approximately 28,000 clones, 90% to 95% being singletons. What was sequenced was peripheral blood. These receptors were taken from a woman in her 70s with COVID-19, enrolled during active disease.

V gene TRBV14 combines with J gene TRBJ1-6, with D perhaps TRBD1 (6 bases). Germline CDR1 SGHDN, CDR2 FVKESK. The CDR3 runs 14 residues. Trimming removed 1 base at V and 9 bases at J, with 10 bases between. The CDR3 here is CASSQAGVGSPLHF. CDR3 nucleotide sequence: TGTGCCAGCAGCCAAGCAGGGGTCGGTTCACCCCTCCACTTT.

This clone occurred once. J is TRBJ1-2 and V is TRBV29-1, with a possible D match to TRBD1 (5 bases). CDR1 and CDR2 from the germline V gene are SQVTM and ANQGSEA. This CDR3 region has 14 residues. V was shortened by 2 bases and J by 5 bases, with 15 bases between the two germline ends. DNA of the CDR3: TGCAGCGTTGAACAAGCGGGGACGGCATATGGCTACACCTTC. This gives the protein CSVEQAGTAYGYTF.

In the case of this clone: Distinct nucleotide sequences in the sample also encode this CDR3. V usage is TRBV12-3 or TRBV12-4 and J usage is TRBJ1-2, with D perhaps matching TRBD1 (6 bases). CDR3 length equals 13 residues. V was trimmed by 4 bases and J by 2 bases, leaving 8 bases between them. DNA of the CDR3: TGTGCCAGCAGTTCAACAGGGAACTATGGCTACACCTTC. This encodes CASSSTGNYGYTF.

This clone was found once. The DNA of the CDR3 is TGTGCCAGCAGCTCCGGACAAAGCGTCTACGAGCAGTACTTC. Its protein product is CASSSGQSVYEQYF. The genes are TRBV11-1 and TRBJ2-7; weak D call: TRBD1 (5 bases). The CDR3 is 14 residues long. Deletions cut 4 bases from V and 3 bases from J, with 13 bases between. Germline V lookup: CDR1 SGHAT, CDR2 FQDESV (reference sequence).

This chain connects TRBV29-1 to TRBJ2-3; 9 bases are shared with TRBD2. The CDR3 runs 16 residues. With 5 bases clipped from V and 0 bases from J, the junction kept 9 bases outside the gene matches. Germline lookup yields CDR1 SQVTM and CDR2 ANQGSEA. The CDR3 nucleotides are TGCAGCGTTCCACCGGGACTAGCAGCTAGCACAGATACGCAGTATTTT. Its protein is CSVPPGLAASTDTQYF.

The chain couples TRBV9 to TRBJ1-1; 9 nucleotides match TRBD1. Germline CDR1 and CDR2: SGDLS and YYNGEE. This CDR3 region has 15 residues. V was pared by 4 bases and J by 2 bases, with 6 bases of the junction left unmatched. The CDR3 nucleotides read TGTGCCAGCAGCTCCACGACAGGGGGTAACACTGAAGCTTTCTTT. Its protein is CASSSTTGGNTEAFF.

The chain links TRBV6-2 or TRBV6-3 to TRBJ1-6, with TRBD1 matching 7 bases. The CDR3 totals 18 residues. Losses at the gene ends were 5 bases for V and 1 base for J; bases not matched to a gene: 11. Germline CDR1 MNHEY, CDR2 SVGEGT. The chain's CDR3 is CASSRTGPQGSYNSPLHF. The CDR3 nucleotides read TGTGCCAGCAGTCGGACAGGCCCTCAAGGATCCTATAATTCACCCCTCCACTTT.

This chain links TRBV18 with TRBJ1-3; D unresolved. Germline V CDR1 and CDR2: KGHSH, LQKENI. The CDR3 is 12 amino acids. The V end was cut by 3 bases, the J end by 4 bases, with 4 bases between. Written as DNA, the CDR3 is TGTGCCAGCTCACCCAGAGGAAACACCATATATTTT. It specifies CASSPRGNTIYF.

The chain uses TRBV2 and TRBJ1-2, with TRBD1 identical over 7 bases. The length of the CDR3 is 15 residues. Germline V gene data show CDR1 as SNHLY and CDR2 as FYNNEI. The V segment lost 2 bases and the J segment 5 bases; nucleotides outside the gene matches: 8. CDR3 sequence reads: CASSENGRGWYGYTF. The CDR3 DNA follows: TGTGCCAGCAGTGAAAATGGCAGGGGGTGGTATGGCTACACCTTC.

The rearrangement uses TRBV7-3 and TRBJ2-5; TRBD2 aligns across 8 bases. The V gene's germline CDR1 is SGHTA and CDR2 FQGTGA. This CDR3 has 15 amino acids. Germline trimming cut 4 bases from V and 5 bases from J; bases unmatched to any gene: 9. CDR3 protein: CASSSAAGAGETQYF. The CDR3, as DNA: TGTGCCAGCAGCTCTGCAGCGGGAGCTGGGGAGACCCAGTACTTC.